This T cell receptor (beta chain) appears in the sequencing data of a study of blood T cell repertoires in COVID-19. Study-level information: Collection of acute and convalescent COVID-19 samples took place in the United States, Italy and Spain.

Original handling: Amplifying reference gene primers gave estimates of nucleated cell counts. Clones were sequenced by immunoSEQ multiplex PCR, and TCRdb holds only the in-frame ones, with some missing. V and J calls and clone size are as listed in that table; D and trimming were resolved from the DNA. The sample lists 50,000 or so clones, 90% seen once, with about 13% in the top ten. V shed 5 bases, J shed 0 bases, and the junction held 3 bases outside the gene matches. CDR3 length equals 15 residues. CDR1 and CDR2 from the germline V gene are MNHEY and SVGAGI. The sample consisted of peripheral blood. This receptor was obtained from a man in his fifties or sixties with active COVID-19. V and J are TRBV6-5 and TRBJ2-5; 10 bases map to TRBD1. The CDR3 sequence is CASSPDRGYQETQYF. The CDR3 DNA is TGTGCCAGCAGTCCGGACAGGGGGTACCAAGAGACCCAGTACTTC.